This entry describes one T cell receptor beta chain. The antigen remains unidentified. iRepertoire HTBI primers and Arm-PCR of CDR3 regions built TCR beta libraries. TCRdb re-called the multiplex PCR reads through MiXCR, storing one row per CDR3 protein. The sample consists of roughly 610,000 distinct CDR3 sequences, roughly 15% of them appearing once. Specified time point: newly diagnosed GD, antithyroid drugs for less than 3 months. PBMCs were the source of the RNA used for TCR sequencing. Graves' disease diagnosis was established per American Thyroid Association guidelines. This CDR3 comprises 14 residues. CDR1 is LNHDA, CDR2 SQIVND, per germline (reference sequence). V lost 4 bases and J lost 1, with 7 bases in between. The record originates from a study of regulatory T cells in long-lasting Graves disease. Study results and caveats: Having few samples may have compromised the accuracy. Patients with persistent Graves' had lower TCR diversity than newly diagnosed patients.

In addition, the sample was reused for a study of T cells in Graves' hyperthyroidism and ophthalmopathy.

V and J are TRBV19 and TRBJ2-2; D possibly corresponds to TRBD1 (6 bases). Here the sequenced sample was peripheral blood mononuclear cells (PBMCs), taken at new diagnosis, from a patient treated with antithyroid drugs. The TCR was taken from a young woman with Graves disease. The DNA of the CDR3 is TGTGCCAGTAGTACAGGGGTGAACACCGGGGAGCTGTTTTTT. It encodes CASSTGVNTGELFF.